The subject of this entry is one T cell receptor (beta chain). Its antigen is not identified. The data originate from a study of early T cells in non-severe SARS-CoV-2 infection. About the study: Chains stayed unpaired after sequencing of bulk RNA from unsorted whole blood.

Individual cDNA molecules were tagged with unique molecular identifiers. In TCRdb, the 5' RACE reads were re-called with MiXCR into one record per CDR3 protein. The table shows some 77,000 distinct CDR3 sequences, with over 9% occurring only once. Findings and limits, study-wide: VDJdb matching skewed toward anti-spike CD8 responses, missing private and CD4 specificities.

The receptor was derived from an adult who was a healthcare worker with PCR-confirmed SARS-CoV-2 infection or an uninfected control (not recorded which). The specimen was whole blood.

CDR3 protein: CASRPVQGPGANVLTF. Written as DNA, the CDR3 is TGTGCCAGCAGGCCAGTACAGGGCCCTGGGGCCAACGTCCTGACTTTC. The chain links TRBV11-2 to TRBJ2-6, with a weak D call TRBD1 (6 bases). The V and J ends lost 6 bases and 2 bases respectively, with 14 bases between them. Germline values: CDR1 SGHAT, CDR2 FQNNGV. The CDR3 covers 16 residues.